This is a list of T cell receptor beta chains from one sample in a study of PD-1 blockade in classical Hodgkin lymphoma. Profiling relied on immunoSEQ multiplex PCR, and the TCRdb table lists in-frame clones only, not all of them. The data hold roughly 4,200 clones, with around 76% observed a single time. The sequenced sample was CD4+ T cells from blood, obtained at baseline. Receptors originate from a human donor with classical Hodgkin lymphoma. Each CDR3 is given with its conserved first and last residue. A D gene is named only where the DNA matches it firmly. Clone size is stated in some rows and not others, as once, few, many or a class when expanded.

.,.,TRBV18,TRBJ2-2,TGTGCCAGCTCACCACCGGCAGGGTACACCGGGGAGCTGTTTTTT,CASSPPAGYTGELFF
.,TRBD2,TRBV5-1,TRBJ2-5,TGCGCCAGCAGCCTAACTAGCGGGGGCCTCCAAGAGACCCAGTACTTC,CASSLTSGGLQETQYF
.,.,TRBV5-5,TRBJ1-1,TGTGCCAGCAGCTTGATGGGCAGGGCGGGCACTGAAGCTTTCTTT,CASSLMGRAGTEAFF
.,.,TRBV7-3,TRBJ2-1,TGTGCCAGCAGCTTAATCATTGACAATGAGCAGTTCTTC,CASSLIIDNEQFF
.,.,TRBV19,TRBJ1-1,TGTGCCAGTAGTACAAACAGGGCCCAAGGGGTGAACACTGAAGCTTTCTTT,CASSTNRAQGVNTEAFF
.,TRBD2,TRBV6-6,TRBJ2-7,TGTGCCACCAGCGGGGCCCTTTACGAGCAGTACTTC,CATSGALYEQYF
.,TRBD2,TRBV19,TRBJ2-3,TGTGCCAGTAGTTCCCGACTAGCGGGGGGCCCAGATACGCAGTATTTT,CASSSRLAGGPDTQYF
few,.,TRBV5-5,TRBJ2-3,TGTGCCAGCAGCTTAGGGGTATCCCCCGAAGATACGCAGTATTTT,CASSLGVSPEDTQYF
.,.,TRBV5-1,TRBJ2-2,TGCGCCAGCAGCTTAGGGGACACCGGGGAGCTGTTTTTT,CASSLGDTGELFF
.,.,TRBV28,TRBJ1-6,TGTGCCAGCCGGGGACACATAAGCTCCTATAATTCACCCCTCCACTTT,CASRGHISSYNSPLHF
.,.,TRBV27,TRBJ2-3,TGTGCCAGCAGTTTAGGGAGACCTAGCACAGATACGCAGTATTTT,CASSLGRPSTDTQYF
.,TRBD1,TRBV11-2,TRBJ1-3,TGTGCCAGCAGCCGCCATGACAGGGGGTATAGCTCTGGAAACACCATATATTTT,CASSRHDRGYSSGNTIYF
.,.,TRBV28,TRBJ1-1,TGTGCCAGCAGTTCTCCGGGACGCCCTCGTACTGAAGCTTTCTTT,CASSSPGRPRTEAFF
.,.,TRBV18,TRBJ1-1,TGTGCCAGCTCACCACTTGGGGCGCGGGGCACTGAAGCTTTCTTT,CASSPLGARGTEAFF
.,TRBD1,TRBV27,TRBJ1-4,TGTGCCAGCGGCAGGGGACAGGGGACAACTAATGAAAAACTGTTTTTT,CASGRGQGTTNEKLFF
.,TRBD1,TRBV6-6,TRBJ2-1,TGTGCCAGCAGTTGGTCGACAGGGTACAATGAGCAGTTCTTC,CASSWSTGYNEQFF
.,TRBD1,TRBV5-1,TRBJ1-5,TGCGCCAGCAGCTTGAATCCTACAGGGGGTAATCAGCCCCAGCATTTT,CASSLNPTGGNQPQHF
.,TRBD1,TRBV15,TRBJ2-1,TGTGCCACCAGCAGAGGCCGACAGGGCCACAATGAGCAGTTCTTC,CATSRGRQGHNEQFF
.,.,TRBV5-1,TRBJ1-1,TGCGCCAGCAGCTTGGGGAGCTCCATCCGAAACACTGAAGCTTTCTTT,CASSLGSSIRNTEAFF
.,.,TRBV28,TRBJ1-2,TGTGCCAGCAGTTTTCTTGGGAACCTAGCTAACTATGGCTACACCTTC,CASSFLGNLANYGYTF
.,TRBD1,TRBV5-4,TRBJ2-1,TGTGCCAGCAGCATGGACAGGGGTCTTAATTTCAAAGAGCAGTTCTTC,CASSMDRGLNFKEQFF
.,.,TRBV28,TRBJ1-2,TGTGCCAGTACCTCCGGGAGAGTAGAGGGCTACACCTTC,CASTSGRVEGYTF
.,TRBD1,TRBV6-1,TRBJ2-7,TGTGCCAGCAGTCGGGACAGGGGGATTTACGAGCAGTACTTC,CASSRDRGIYEQYF
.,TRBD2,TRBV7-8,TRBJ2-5,TGTGCCAGCAGCTCGGGCCGGGGGGGCGAGACCCAGTACTTC,CASSSGRGGETQYF
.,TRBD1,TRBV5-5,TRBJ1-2,TGTGCCAGCAGCTTTGGACAGGCCGGTAGGGGCTACACCTTC,CASSFGQAGRGYTF
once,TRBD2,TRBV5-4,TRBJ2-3,TGTGCCAGCAGGACCGGGACTAGCGGCACAGATACGCAGTATTTT,CASRTGTSGTDTQYF
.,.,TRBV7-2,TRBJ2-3,TGTGCCAGCAGCTTCGCAGTGGATACGCAGTATTTT,CASSFAVDTQYF
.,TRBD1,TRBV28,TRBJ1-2,TGTGCCAGCAGTCGTACAGGGGGGGATGGCTACACCTTC,CASSRTGGDGYTF
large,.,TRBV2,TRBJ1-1,TGTGCCAGCAGGCCTTGGGGCAGGAACACTGAAGCTTTCTTT,CASRPWGRNTEAFF
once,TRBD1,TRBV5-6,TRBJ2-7,TGTGCCAGCAGCTTGGCCGGGACAGGGGGGGACGAGCAGTACTTC,CASSLAGTGGDEQYF
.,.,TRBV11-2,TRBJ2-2,TGTGCCAGCAGCTTAATCCGTCATCCCGGGGAGCTGTTTTTT,CASSLIRHPGELFF
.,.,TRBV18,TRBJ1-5,TGTGCCAGCTCACCGGACGGTGGGGTTAGCAATCAGCCCCAGCATTTT,CASSPDGGVSNQPQHF
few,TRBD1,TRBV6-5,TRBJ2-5,TGTGCCAGCAGTCTCGGGACAGGGGGAGATAACACCCAGTACTTC,CASSLGTGGDNTQYF
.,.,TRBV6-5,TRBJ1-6,TGTGCCAGCAGTCGCCCGGGACACAGCAATTCACCCCTCCACTTT,CASSRPGHSNSPLHF
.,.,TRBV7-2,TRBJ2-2,TGTGCCAGCAAGGAACTAGCCACAACCGGGGAGCTGTTTTTT,CASKELATTGELFF
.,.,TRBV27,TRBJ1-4,TGTGCCAGCAGTATAAACAGGGCCTCTAATGAAAAACTGTTTTTT,CASSINRASNEKLFF
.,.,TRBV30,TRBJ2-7,TGTGCCTGGAGCGGGGTCCTCTCCTACGAGCAGTACTTC,CAWSGVLSYEQYF
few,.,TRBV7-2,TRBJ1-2,TGTGCCAGCAGCCAGGATAACTATGGCTACACCTTC,CASSQDNYGYTF
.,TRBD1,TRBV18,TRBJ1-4,TGTGCCAGCTCACCAGACAGGGGGGTTGAAAAACTGTTTTTT,CASSPDRGVEKLFF
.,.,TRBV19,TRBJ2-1,TGTGCCAGTAGTAGCCGTGAGGGGCCCCTTGGGAATGAGCAGTTCTTC,CASSSREGPLGNEQFF
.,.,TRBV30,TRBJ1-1,TGTGCCTGGAGTGGGACAGCGAACACTGAAGCTTTCTTT,CAWSGTANTEAFF
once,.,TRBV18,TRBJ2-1,TGTGCCAGCTCACCTTTATTCGGTGAGCAGTTCTTC,CASSPLFGEQFF
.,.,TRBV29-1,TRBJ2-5,TGCAGCGTTGAGAGGGGGAAGACCCAGTACTTC,CSVERGKTQYF
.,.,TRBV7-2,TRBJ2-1,TGTGCCAGCAGCCTCATCAGGGGCTCGCACAATGAGCAGTTCTTC,CASSLIRGSHNEQFF
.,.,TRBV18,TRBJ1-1,TGTGCCAGCTCACCAGGCACCAGTATCGGGACTGAAGCTTTCTTT,CASSPGTSIGTEAFF
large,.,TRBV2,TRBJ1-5,TGTGCCAGCAGTGAAGCGCTTTTTTCTGCCTCAACGCCCCAGCATTTT,CASSEALFSASTPQHF
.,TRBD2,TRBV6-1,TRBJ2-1,TGTGCCAGCATCCTCCGTCTAGCGGGGGGGAATGAGCAGTTCTTC,CASILRLAGGNEQFF
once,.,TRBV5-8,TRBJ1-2,TGTGCCAGCAGCTTGGGAGGGGAAGTAGGCTACACCTTC,CASSLGGEVGYTF
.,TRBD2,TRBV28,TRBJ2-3,TGTGCCAGCAGTTTCACTAGCGGAGGAGAAGATACGCAGTATTTT,CASSFTSGGEDTQYF
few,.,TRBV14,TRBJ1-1,TGTGCCAGCAGCCTCCAGGGGAACACTGAAGCTTTCTTT,CASSLQGNTEAFF
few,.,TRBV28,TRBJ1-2,TGTGCCAGCAGTTTACCAGGGAAAATCTCTAACTATGGCTACACCTTC,CASSLPGKISNYGYTF
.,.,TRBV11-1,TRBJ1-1,TGTGCCAGCAGCTTACAAGTAGGCTTGGTTCTGATGAACACTGAAGCTTTCTTT,CASSLQVGLVLMNTEAFF
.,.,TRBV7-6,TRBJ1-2,TGTGCCAGCAGCTTAGAGGAGAACTATGGCTACACCTTC,CASSLEENYGYTF
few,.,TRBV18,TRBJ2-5,TGTGCCAGCTCACCGATTGGGCAAGAGACCCAGTACTTC,CASSPIGQETQYF
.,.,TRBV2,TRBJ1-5,TGTGCCAGCAGGGGTACGCGGGGGAGAGATCAGCCCCAGCATTTT,CASRGTRGRDQPQHF
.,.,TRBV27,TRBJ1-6,TGTGCCAGCAGTTTCCCCCCGGGTCCCCTCCACTTT,CASSFPPGPLHF
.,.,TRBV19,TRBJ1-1,TGTGCCAGTAGTATGACGGTACGAACTGAAGCTTTCTTT,CASSMTVRTEAFF